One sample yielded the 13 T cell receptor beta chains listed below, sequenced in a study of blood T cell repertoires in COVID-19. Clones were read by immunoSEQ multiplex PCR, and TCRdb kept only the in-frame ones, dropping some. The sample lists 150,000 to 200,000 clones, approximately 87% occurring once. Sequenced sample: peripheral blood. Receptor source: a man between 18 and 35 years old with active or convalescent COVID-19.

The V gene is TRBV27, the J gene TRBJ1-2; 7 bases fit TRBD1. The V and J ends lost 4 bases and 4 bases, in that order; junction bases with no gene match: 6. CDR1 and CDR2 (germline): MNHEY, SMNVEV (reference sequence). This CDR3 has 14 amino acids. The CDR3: CASSSTTGAYGYTF. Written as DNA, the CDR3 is TGTGCCAGCAGTTCCACAACAGGGGCCTATGGCTACACCTTC.

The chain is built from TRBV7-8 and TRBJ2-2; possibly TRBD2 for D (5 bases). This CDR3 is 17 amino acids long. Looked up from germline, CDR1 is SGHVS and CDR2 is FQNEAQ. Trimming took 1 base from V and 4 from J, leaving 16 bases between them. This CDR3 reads CASSLVAGVGITGELFF. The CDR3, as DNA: TGTGCCAGCAGCTTAGTAGCTGGGGTCGGGATCACCGGGGAGCTGTTTTTT.

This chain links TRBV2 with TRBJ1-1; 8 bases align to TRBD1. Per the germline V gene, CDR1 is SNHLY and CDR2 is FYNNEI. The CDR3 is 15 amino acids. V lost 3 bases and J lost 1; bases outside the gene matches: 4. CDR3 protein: CASSDLTGANTEAFF. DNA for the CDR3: TGTGCCAGCAGTGACCTGACAGGGGCGAACACTGAAGCTTTCTTT.

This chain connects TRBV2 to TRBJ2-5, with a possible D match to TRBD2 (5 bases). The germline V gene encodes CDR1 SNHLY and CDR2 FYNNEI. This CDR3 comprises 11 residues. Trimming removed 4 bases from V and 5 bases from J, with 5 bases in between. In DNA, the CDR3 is TGTGCCAGCAGTGGGGAGGAGACCCAGTACTTC. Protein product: CASSGEETQYF.

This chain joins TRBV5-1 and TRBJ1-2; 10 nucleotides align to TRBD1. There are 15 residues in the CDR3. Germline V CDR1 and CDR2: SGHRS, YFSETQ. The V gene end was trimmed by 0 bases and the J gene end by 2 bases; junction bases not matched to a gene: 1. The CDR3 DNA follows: TGCGCCAGCAGCTTGGGGGACAGGGGAAACTATGGCTACACCTTC. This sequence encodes CASSLGDRGNYGYTF.

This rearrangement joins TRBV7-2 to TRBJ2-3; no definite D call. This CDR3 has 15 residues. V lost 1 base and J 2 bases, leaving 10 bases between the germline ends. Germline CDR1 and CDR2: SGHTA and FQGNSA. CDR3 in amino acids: CASSLVGSNTDTQYF. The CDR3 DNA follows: TGTGCCAGCAGCTTAGTGGGCAGCAACACAGATACGCAGTATTTT.

CDR3 protein: CASSFPSGRGSSYEQYF. The CDR3 DNA sequence: TGTGCCAGCAGCTTTCCCAGCGGGAGGGGAAGCTCCTACGAGCAGTACTTC. This chain uses TRBV5-4 with TRBJ2-7, with 10 bases identical to TRBD2. The germline CDR1 and CDR2 sequences are SGHNT and YYREEE (reference sequence). The CDR3 has 17 amino acids. V shed 2 bases and J 0 bases; nucleotides not matched to a gene: 8.

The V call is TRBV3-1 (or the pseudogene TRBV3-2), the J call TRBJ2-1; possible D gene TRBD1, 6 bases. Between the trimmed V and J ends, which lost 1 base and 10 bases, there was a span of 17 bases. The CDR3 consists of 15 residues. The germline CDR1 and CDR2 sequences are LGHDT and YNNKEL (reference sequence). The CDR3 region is CASSQVRGIGTEQFF. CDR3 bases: TGTGCCAGCAGCCAAGTGAGGGGGATTGGGACAGAGCAGTTCTTC.

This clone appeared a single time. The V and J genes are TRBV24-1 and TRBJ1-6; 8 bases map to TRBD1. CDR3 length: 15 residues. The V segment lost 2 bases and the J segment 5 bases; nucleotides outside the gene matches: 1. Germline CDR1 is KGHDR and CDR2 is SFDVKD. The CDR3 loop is CATSDWTGNNSPLHF. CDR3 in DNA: TGTGCCACCAGTGATTGGACAGGGAATAATTCACCCCTCCACTTT.

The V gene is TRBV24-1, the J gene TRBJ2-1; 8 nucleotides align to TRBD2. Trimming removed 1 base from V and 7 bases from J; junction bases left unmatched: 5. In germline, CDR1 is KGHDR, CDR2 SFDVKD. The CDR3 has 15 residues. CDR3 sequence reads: CATSDFRLALNEQFF. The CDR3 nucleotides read TGTGCCACCAGTGATTTTAGACTAGCGCTAAATGAGCAGTTCTTC.

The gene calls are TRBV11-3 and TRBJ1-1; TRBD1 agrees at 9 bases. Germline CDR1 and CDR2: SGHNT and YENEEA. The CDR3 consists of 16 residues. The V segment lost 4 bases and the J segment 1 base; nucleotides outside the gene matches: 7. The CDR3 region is CASSSGQGRENTEAFF. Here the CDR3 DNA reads TGTGCCAGCAGCTCGGGACAGGGACGGGAGAACACTGAAGCTTTCTTT.

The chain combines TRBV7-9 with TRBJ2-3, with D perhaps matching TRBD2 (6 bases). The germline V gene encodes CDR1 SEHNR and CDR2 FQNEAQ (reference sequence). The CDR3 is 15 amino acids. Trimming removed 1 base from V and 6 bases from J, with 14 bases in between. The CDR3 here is CASSLVGAGGDTQYF. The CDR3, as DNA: TGTGCCAGCAGCTTAGTAGGAGCGGGCGGCGATACGCAGTATTTT.

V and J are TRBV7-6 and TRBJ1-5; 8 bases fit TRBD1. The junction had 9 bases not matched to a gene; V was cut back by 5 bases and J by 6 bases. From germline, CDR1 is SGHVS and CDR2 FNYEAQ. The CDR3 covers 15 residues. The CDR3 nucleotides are TGTGCCAGCAGCATGTCGACAGGGGTCGGTCAGCCCCAGCATTTT. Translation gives CASSMSTGVGQPQHF.